The 16 T cell receptor beta chains presented below share a single source sample, sequenced in a study of response to subunit inactivated influenza vaccine. A single record per CDR3 protein comes from TCRdb applying MiXCR to the RT-PCR reads. The data show more than 600,000 distinct CDR3 sequences, approximately 17% seen once. The material was PBMCs from blood, obtained around 5 days after vaccination. The receptors were sampled from a man in his fifties who received an inactivated influenza vaccine.

This clonotype was counted between two and nine times. The J gene is TRBJ2-3, the V gene TRBV20-1, with 8 bases fitting TRBD1. Germline CDR1 reads DFQATT; CDR2 reads SNEGSKA (reference sequence). J gave up 6 bases and V 0 bases, and 5 bases lay outside the gene matches. The CDR3 is 14 residues long. This chain's CDR3 is CSARDAGGADTQYF. CDR3 DNA sequence: TGCAGTGCTAGAGATGCAGGGGGCGCGGATACGCAGTATTTT.

This clonotype was recorded a few times. The chain uses TRBV6-2 or TRBV6-3 and TRBJ2-1; D is unresolved. Deletions cut 4 bases from V and 0 bases from J, with 13 bases between. The germline CDR1 and CDR2 sequences are MNHEY and SVGEGT. CDR3 length equals 16 residues. The CDR3 nucleotides are TGTGCCAGCAGTTCGGATCCCGCCCTCTCCTACAATGAGCAGTTCTTC. This codes for CASSSDPALSYNEQFF.

This chain links TRBV29-1 with TRBJ2-7; D not resolved. Germline V gene lookup returns CDR1 SQVTM and CDR2 ANQGSEA. This CDR3 has 11 residues. The ends were cut back, 4 bases at V and 1 base at J, with 5 bases in the middle. CDR3 residues: CSVARSYEQYF. The CDR3 nucleotides read TGCAGCGTTGCCCGGTCCTACGAGCAGTACTTC.

On this clonotype itself: One end of the junction varies from germline; a read error may be responsible. The rearrangement joins TRBV5-1 to TRBJ1-2, with TRBD1 as a possible D gene (6 bases). Germline V gene data show CDR1 as SGHRS and CDR2 as YFSETQ. This CDR3 region has 12 residues. CDR3 protein: CASSFTGSGYTF. The CDR3 bases are TGTGCCAGCAGCTTCACAGGGTCTGGCTACACCTTC.

This chain links TRBV12-3 or TRBV12-4 with TRBJ1-3; a possible D gene is TRBD1 (6 bases). V gave up 6 bases and J gave up 0 bases, with 9 bases separating them. The CDR3 runs to 14 residues. The CDR3 DNA reads TGTGCCAGCAGGCTGACAGGCTCTGGAAACACCATATATTTT. This encodes CASRLTGSGNTIYF.

This clonotype was recorded a few times. The chain employs TRBV6-1 and TRBJ2-5; TRBD1 matches at 8 bases. Germline CDR1 reads MNHNS; CDR2 reads SASEGT. After removal of 5 bases from V and 5 bases from J, the junction contained 10 bases not matched to a gene. CDR3 length equals 15 residues. CDR3 bases: TGTGCCAGCAGTAGATACGGACAGGGAAGGGAGACCCAGTACTTC. Amino acid sequence: CASSRYGQGRETQYF.

This clonotype was observed many times. The CDR3, as DNA: TGCGCCAGCAGCTCCACGGGGACCTACAATGAGCAGTTCTTC. The encoded protein is CASSSTGTYNEQFF. The chain uses TRBV5-1 and TRBJ2-1; D is possibly TRBD2 (5 bases). Trimming removed 3 bases from V and 2 bases from J, with 9 bases in between. CDR1 and CDR2 from the germline V gene are SGHRS and YFSETQ. The CDR3 covers 14 residues.

This clonotype was observed a few times. The chain is built from TRBV27 and TRBJ2-3, with 8 bases fitting TRBD2. CDR1 and CDR2 from the germline V gene are MNHEY and SMNVEV (reference sequence). This CDR3 spans 16 amino acids. V lost 2 bases, J lost 3 bases, and 7 bases stayed unmatched. As DNA, the CDR3 is TGTGCCAGCAGTTTAAATGCCGGGGGGGCGACAGATACGCAGTATTTT. This sequence encodes CASSLNAGGATDTQYF.

V gene TRBV7-9 combines with J gene TRBJ1-2, with D maybe TRBD1 (5 bases). Trimming pared 0 bases from V and 4 bases from J, leaving 9 bases between. CDR3 length: 14 amino acids. CDR1 and CDR2 (germline): SEHNR, FQNEAQ (reference sequence). In DNA, the CDR3 is TGTGCCAGCAGCTTAGCAGGGGTAGTCTATGGCTACACCTTC. It yields the protein CASSLAGVVYGYTF.

CDR3 DNA sequence: TGTGCCAGCAGAACCGGGACTTCTACTGGGCCCTACAATGAGCAGTTCTTC. Its protein is CASRTGTSTGPYNEQFF. The chain is built from TRBV6-1 and TRBJ2-1, with a tentative D call TRBD2 (6 bases). V lost 6 bases, J lost 2 bases, and 20 bases lay in between. The CDR3 extends over 17 amino acids. Germline V gives CDR1 MNHNS, CDR2 SASEGT.

The chain joins TRBV7-2 to TRBJ2-3, with D possibly matching TRBD2 (7 bases). Germline CDR1 reads SGHTA; CDR2 reads FQGNSA. The CDR3 has 17 amino acids. Trimming cost V 2 bases and J 1 base, with 16 bases left between them. CDR3 DNA sequence: TGTGCCAGCAGCTTAATGTACGCGGGGGCCGGCACAGATACGCAGTATTTT. Residues: CASSLMYAGAGTDTQYF.

The J gene is TRBJ2-1, the V gene TRBV2; 7 positions agree with TRBD2. V lost 6 bases to trimming and J lost 3 bases; unmatched junction nucleotides: 11. Germline V gene lookup returns CDR1 SNHLY and CDR2 FYNNEI. The CDR3 runs 16 residues. CDR3 nucleotides: TGTGCCAGCAGAATCACCGGGACTACAATCTACAATGAGCAGTTCTTC. Translated, it gives CASRITGTTIYNEQFF.

This clonotype was observed a few times. The chain is built from TRBV19 and TRBJ2-7, with D perhaps TRBD1 (7 bases). V was shortened by 7 bases and J by 3 bases, with 13 bases between the two germline ends. This CDR3 is 13 amino acids long. Germline V lookup: CDR1 LNHDA, CDR2 SQIVND (reference sequence). The CDR3 reads CASTPGGSYEQYF. DNA for the CDR3: TGTGCCAGTACCCCAGGGGGGAGCTACGAGCAGTACTTC.

J is TRBJ2-1 and V is TRBV7-9, with TRBD2 matching over 10 bases. Germline CDR1 reads SEHNR; CDR2 reads FQNEAQ (reference sequence). The CDR3 is made up of 15 amino acids. After removal of 5 bases from V and 8 bases from J, the junction contained 9 bases not matched to a gene. CDR3 in DNA: TGTGCCAGCAGCCGCACTAGCGGGGATAACCATGAGCAGTTCTTC. Residues: CASSRTSGDNHEQFF.

Only a few counts were recorded for this clonotype. The chain couples TRBV5-1 to TRBJ2-2; no clear D gene. This CDR3 is 16 amino acids long. Trimming cost V 4 bases and J 0 bases, with 13 bases left between them. Per the germline V gene, CDR1 is SGHRS and CDR2 is YFSETQ. The CDR3 coding sequence is TGCGCCAGCAGCCCCGGGCCCTACGCGAACACCGGGGAGCTGTTTTTT. This codes for CASSPGPYANTGELFF.

This clonotype was found a few times. J is TRBJ1-1 and V is TRBV10-3; D gene unclear. CDR3 length: 11 amino acids. V shed 8 bases and J shed 1 base, with 5 bases lying between them. From germline, CDR1 is ENHRY and CDR2 SYGVKD. In nucleotides, the CDR3 is TGTGCCATCCTAAAGAACACTGAAGCTTTCTTT. Translating it yields CAILKNTEAFF.